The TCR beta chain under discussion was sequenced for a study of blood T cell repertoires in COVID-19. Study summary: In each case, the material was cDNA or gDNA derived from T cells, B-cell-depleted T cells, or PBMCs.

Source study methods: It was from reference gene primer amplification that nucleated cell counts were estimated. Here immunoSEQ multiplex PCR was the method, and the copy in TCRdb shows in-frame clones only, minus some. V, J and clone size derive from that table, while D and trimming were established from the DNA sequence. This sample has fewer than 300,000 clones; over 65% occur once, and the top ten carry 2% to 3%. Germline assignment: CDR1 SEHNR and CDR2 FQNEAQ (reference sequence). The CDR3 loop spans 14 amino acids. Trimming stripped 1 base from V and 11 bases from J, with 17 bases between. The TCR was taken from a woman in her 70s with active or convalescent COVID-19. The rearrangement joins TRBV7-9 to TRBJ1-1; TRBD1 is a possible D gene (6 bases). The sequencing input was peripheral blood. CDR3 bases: TGTGCCAGCAGCTTAGGGGCAGGGGCTGGGGAGGCTTTCTTT. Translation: CASSLGAGAGEAFF.